The following is a TCR beta chain sequence with its context. Peripheral blood and lesional scalp punch biopsies were taken from alopecia areata patients. The entry originates in a study of CD8+ T cells in alopecia areata. For the study at large: Administration of oral tofacitinib to treated patients was at 5 to 10 mg twice daily. The drug, tofacitinib, lasted 6 to 18 months, followed by 6 months off drug.

RNA was extracted and reverse transcribed into cDNA as the sequencing template. Produced via immunoSEQ multiplex PCR; TCRdb's table is partial and in-frame only. The sample has some 170,000 clones, less than 80% seen once. The sequencing used CD8+ T cells sorted from blood, collected at week 0. This TCR came from a human donor with alopecia areata.

CDR3 coding DNA: TGTGCCAGCTCTCCCGGGGGACAGGGGAGGCACTATGGCTACACCTTC. Its protein is CASSPGGQGRHYGYTF. This chain connects TRBV18 to TRBJ1-2, with 10 positions matching TRBD1. The J segment lost 3 bases and the V segment lost 6 bases, leaving 10 bases of the junction unmatched. This CDR3 comprises 16 residues. The germline gives CDR1 KGHSH, CDR2 LQKENI.